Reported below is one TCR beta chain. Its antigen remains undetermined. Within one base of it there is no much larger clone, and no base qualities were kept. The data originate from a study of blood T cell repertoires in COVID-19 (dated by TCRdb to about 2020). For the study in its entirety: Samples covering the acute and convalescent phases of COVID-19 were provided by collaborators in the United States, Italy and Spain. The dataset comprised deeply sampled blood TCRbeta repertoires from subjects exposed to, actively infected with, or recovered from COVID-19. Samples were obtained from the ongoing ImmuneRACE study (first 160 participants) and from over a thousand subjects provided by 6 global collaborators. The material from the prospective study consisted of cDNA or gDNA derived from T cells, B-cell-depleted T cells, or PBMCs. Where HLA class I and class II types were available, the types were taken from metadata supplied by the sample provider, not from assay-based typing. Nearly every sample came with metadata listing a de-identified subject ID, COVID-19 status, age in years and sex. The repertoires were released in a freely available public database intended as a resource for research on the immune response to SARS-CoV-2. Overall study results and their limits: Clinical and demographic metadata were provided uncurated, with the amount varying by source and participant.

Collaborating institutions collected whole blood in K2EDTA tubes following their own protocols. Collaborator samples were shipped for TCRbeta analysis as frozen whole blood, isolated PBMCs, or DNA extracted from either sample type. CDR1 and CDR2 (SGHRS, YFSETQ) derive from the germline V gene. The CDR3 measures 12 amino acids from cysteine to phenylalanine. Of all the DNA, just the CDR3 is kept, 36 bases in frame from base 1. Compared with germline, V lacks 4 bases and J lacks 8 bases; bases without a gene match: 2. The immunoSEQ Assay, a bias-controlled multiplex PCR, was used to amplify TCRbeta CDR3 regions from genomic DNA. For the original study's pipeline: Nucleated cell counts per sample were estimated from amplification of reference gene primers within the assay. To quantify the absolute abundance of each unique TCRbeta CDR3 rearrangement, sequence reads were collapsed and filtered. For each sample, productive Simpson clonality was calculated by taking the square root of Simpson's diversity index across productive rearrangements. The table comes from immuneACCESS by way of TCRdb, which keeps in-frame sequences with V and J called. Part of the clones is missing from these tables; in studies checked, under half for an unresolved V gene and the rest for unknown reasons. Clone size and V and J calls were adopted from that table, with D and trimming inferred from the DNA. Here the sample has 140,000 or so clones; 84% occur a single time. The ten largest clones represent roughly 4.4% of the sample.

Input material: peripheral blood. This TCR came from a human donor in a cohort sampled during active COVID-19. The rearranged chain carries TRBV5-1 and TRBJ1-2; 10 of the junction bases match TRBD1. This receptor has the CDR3 CASSGTGEGYTF. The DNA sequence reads TGCGCCAGCAGCGGGACAGGGGAAGGCTACACCTTC.